The clone carrying this T cell receptor beta chain was detected a few times. The sample originates from a study of blood T cell repertoires in COVID-19. With 3 bases clipped from V and 5 bases from J, the junction kept 10 bases outside the gene matches. The CDR3 is 15 residues long. In germline, CDR1 is SGHRS, CDR2 YFSETQ. Method: immunoSEQ multiplex PCR; TCRdb's copy keeps in-frame clones and lacks some. The profile covers 150,000 to 200,000 clones, with 75% to 90% appearing a single time and 13% taken by the ten largest. The TCR comes from a woman aged 60-75 years who had recovered from COVID-19. The sequenced material came from PBMCs or T cells enriched from blood (not recorded which). The J gene is TRBJ2-7, the V gene TRBV5-1; TRBD1 matches at 8 bases. The CDR3, as DNA: TGCGCCAGCAGCTCAACGGACAGGGAAAATAACGAGCAGTACTTC. It encodes CASSSTDRENNEQYF.